This T cell receptor beta chain was captured by sequencing in a study of breast tumors, draining lymph nodes, adjacent tissues (dated by TCRdb to 2015 to 2016). General notes on the study: TCR beta repertoires were compared across tumor, adjacent nontumor tissue and axillary lymph nodes obtained from breast cancer patients. In human breast cancer, the study set out to assess how tumor, surrounding tissue and draining lymph node repertoires relate to one another and whether T cells might be exchanged between them. The investigation overall reported the following: The data were considered consistent with most tumor T cells being derived from the lymph node and subsequently expanding within tumor tissue. The conclusion that tumor T cells originate in lymph nodes was framed as consistent with a hypothesis rather than directly demonstrated. The similarity between tumor and nontumor tissue repertoires was significantly greater in luminal-like breast cancer than in basal-like breast cancer. Tumors showed preferential V and J gene usage, and their T-cell repertoire diversity fell below that of lymph nodes yet above that of nontumor tissue.

The lymph node samples were taken from the axillary draining lymph nodes of breast cancer patients. Between the V and J ends, shortened by 3 bases and 5 bases respectively, the junction contains 13 bases. The CDR3 has 14 amino acids, counting the end cysteine and phenylalanine. Only CDR3 DNA remains: 42 bases, in frame from the first base. The germline V gene encodes CDR1 MGHRA and CDR2 YSYEKL. TCRdb records Illumina HiSeq 2000 as the sequencer. Multiplex PCR amplification was used to generate the TCR beta chain libraries. High-throughput sequencing was used to analyze the amplified TCR beta chain products. TCRdb redid the processing of the public reads, applying fastp at Q25 and MiXCR, and retained in-frame beta chains. Here each entry gathers all rows of one CDR3 protein and keeps the most common genes and DNA. The sample table holds around 100,000 distinct CDR3 sequences, of which over 20% were seen once. Of the sample, under 1.5% is held by the ten largest clones.

As to this clonotype: This receptor's antigen is unknown. Per-nucleotide qualities are absent, and no much larger clonotype sits a single base away.

The source material was axillary lymph node tissue. The chain links TRBV4-1 with TRBJ2-5; the D gene lacks a confident call. The clonotype comes from a female donor with breast cancer. Some clones in this sample may be carry-over from other donors' samples. In nucleotide form, the sequence is TGCGCCAGCAGCCAGGCCCCTTGGGCGGAGACCCAGTACTTC. It specifies CASSQAPWAETQYF.